Below are 7 T cell receptor beta chains sequenced from a single sample in a study of T-cell memory formation after mild COVID-19. TCRdb re-analysed the 5' RACE reads in MiXCR, keeping a single row per CDR3 protein. The table has 500,000 to 650,000 distinct CDR3 sequences, roughly 20% seen once. The sequenced material came from PBMCs or a T cell subset sorted from them (not recorded which). These receptors were taken from an adult woman who had mild COVID-19 (a few samples of this study predate the infection). Cell type and time point are not known.

The chain employs TRBV15 and TRBJ2-7; 8 bases are shared with TRBD2. Trimming at V came to 1 base and at J to 0 bases, leaving 11 bases not matched to a gene. CDR1 and CDR2 (germline): LNHNV, YYDKDF (reference sequence). The CDR3 totals 18 residues. CDR3 sequence: CATSRAGGVSSASYEQYF. In DNA, the CDR3 is TGTGCCACCAGCAGAGCGGGAGGGGTATCAAGCGCCTCCTACGAGCAGTACTTC. Drawing the rest from reference TRBV15 and TRBJ2-7, the complete variable domain is DAMVIQNPRYQVTQFGKPVTLSCSQTLNHNVMYWYQQKSSQAPKLLFHYYDKDFNNEADTPDNFQSRRPNTSFCFLDIRSPGLGDTAMYLCATSRAGGVSSASYEQYFGPGTRLTVT.

The chain recombines TRBV23-1 with TRBJ1-6, with TRBD1 as a possible D gene (6 bases). TRBV23-1 is labeled an ORF, and its function is uncertain. The CDR3 is 17 residues long. V lost 4 bases, J lost 2 bases, and 15 bases lay in between. CDR3 sequence (DNA): TGCGCCAGCAGTCGAGATACCGGGACACCCTATAATTCACCCCTCCACTTT. Residues: CASSRDTGTPYNSPLHF.

The CDR3 spells CATSVTGGPPNEQFF. Here the CDR3 DNA reads TGTGCCACCAGTGTGACGGGAGGGCCACCGAATGAGCAGTTCTTC. V is TRBV24-1 and J is TRBJ2-1; 8 nucleotides match TRBD2. The V segment lost 5 bases and the J segment 7 bases; nucleotides outside the gene matches: 9. Looked up from germline, CDR1 is KGHDR and CDR2 is SFDVKD. The CDR3 consists of 15 residues.

This chain uses TRBV6-2 or TRBV6-3 with TRBJ2-3; the D is unclear. Per germline, CDR1 MNHEY and CDR2 SVGEGT. The CDR3 contains 15 residues. With 2 bases removed from V and 2 bases from J, the gap between germline ends came to 11 bases. The DNA of the CDR3 is TGTGCCAGCAGTTACCTCGGGCCCTACACAGATACGCAGTATTTT. It specifies CASSYLGPYTDTQYF.

The J gene is TRBJ1-1, the V gene TRBV14, with D tentatively TRBD1 (6 bases). Germline V gene lookup returns CDR1 SGHDN and CDR2 FVKESK. The CDR3 spans 15 residues. Trimming took 5 bases from V and 2 from J, leaving 15 bases between them. CDR3 nucleotides: TGTGCCAGCAGCTTCCGCAGGGGAGGAAACACTGAAGCTTTCTTT. This codes for CASSFRRGGNTEAFF. The full variable domain, in which reference TRBV14 and TRBJ1-1 provide the parts outside the CDR3, is EAGVTQFPSHSVIEKGQTVTLRCDPISGHDNLYWYRRVMGKEIKFLLHFVKESKQDESGMPNNRFLAERTGGTYSTLKVQPAELEDSGVYFCASSFRRGGNTEAFFGQGTRLTVV.

This clonotype showed up just a few times. The chain uses TRBV4-2 and TRBJ1-3; D not certain. This CDR3 is built from 15 residues. The germline V gene encodes CDR1 LGHNA and CDR2 YNFKEQ. Trimming removed 3 bases from V and 3 bases from J, with 12 bases in between. CDR3 in amino acids: CASSQPGQDGNTIYF. As DNA, the CDR3 is TGTGCCAGCAGCCAGCCCGGGCAGGATGGAAACACCATATATTTT.

This clonotype was seen a handful of times. The chain links TRBV12-3 or TRBV12-4 to TRBJ2-5; weak D call: TRBD1 (5 bases). The CDR3 is 12 residues long. Trimming pared 5 bases from V and 11 bases from J, leaving 15 bases between. CDR3 nucleotides: TGTGCCAGCAGTCCGAGAGTTGGGGCTCAGTACTTC. It translates to CASSPRVGAQYF.